These 30 T cell receptor beta chains were sequenced from one sample in a study of cytomegalovirus exposure and HLA in healthy donors. Amplification used 60 Vbeta primers and 13 Jbeta primers. Produced via immunoSEQ multiplex PCR; TCRdb's table is partial and in-frame only. The sample records 140,000 to 150,000 clones, 77% being singletons. The sample comprised PBMCs. These receptors all come from a male donor in good health and CMV-seronegative.

The V and J genes are TRBV9 and TRBJ1-1; 7 nucleotides align to TRBD1. This CDR3 has 15 residues. CDR1 is SGDLS and CDR2 is YYNGEE in the germline V gene. J gave up 3 bases and V 4 bases, and 9 bases lay outside the gene matches. The CDR3: CASSPRQGGYTEAFF. The CDR3 DNA reads TGTGCCAGCAGCCCCCGACAGGGAGGCTACACTGAAGCTTTCTTT.

This chain connects TRBV15 to TRBJ2-1, with TRBD2 matching 11 bases. V trimming: 0 bases; J trimming: 8 bases; junction bases outside the gene matches: 6. Germline loops: CDR1 LNHNV, CDR2 YYDKDF (reference sequence). The CDR3 contains 16 residues. This CDR3 is CATSRDKASGRHEQFF. CDR3 nucleotide sequence: TGTGCCACCAGCAGAGATAAGGCTAGCGGGAGGCATGAGCAGTTCTTC.

V is TRBV29-1 and J is TRBJ2-3, with TRBD1 matching 10 bases. This CDR3 contains 13 residues. The germline gives CDR1 SQVTM, CDR2 ANQGSEA. V dropped 8 bases and J dropped 9; count of bases not matched to a gene: 11. The CDR3 sequence: CSFRTGGTDTQYF. The CDR3 DNA reads as TGCAGCTTTCGGACAGGGGGAACTGACACGCAGTATTTT.

The gene calls are TRBV5-1 and TRBJ2-7; D possibly corresponds to TRBD1 (6 bases). The CDR3 totals 17 residues. From germline, CDR1 is SGHRS and CDR2 YFSETQ. V lost 0 bases, J lost 2 bases, and 18 bases lay in between. The DNA for the CDR3 is TGCGCCAGCAGCTTGGTCCTCTCCGGGACACCCCCCTACGAGCAGTACTTC. It encodes CASSLVLSGTPPYEQYF.

The chain uses TRBV7-2 and TRBJ1-1, with D tentatively TRBD1 (6 bases). Looked up from germline, CDR1 is SGHTA and CDR2 is FQGNSA. Trimming left V 1 base short and J 4 bases short, with 13 bases between. The CDR3 totals 15 residues. The CDR3 loop reads CASSLGRAGATEAFF. For the CDR3, the DNA is TGTGCCAGCAGCTTAGGTCGGGCAGGGGCCACTGAAGCTTTCTTT.

This chain joins TRBV6-1 and TRBJ1-6, with TRBD1 matching 7 bases. This CDR3 is 14 amino acids long. Germline values: CDR1 MNHNS, CDR2 SASEGT. Unmatched junction bases numbered 7, after V lost 7 bases and J lost 7 bases. The CDR3 spells CASIKTGTNSPLHF. As DNA, the CDR3 is TGTGCCAGCATCAAGACAGGGACCAATTCACCCCTCCACTTT.

The V and J genes are TRBV4-3 and TRBJ2-7; 10 bases line up with TRBD2. Germline V lookup: CDR1 LGHNA, CDR2 YSLEER. The CDR3 consists of 14 residues. With V trimmed by 2 bases and J by 6 bases, 4 bases remained unmatched. As DNA, the CDR3 is TGCGCCAGCAGCCAAAGCGGGGGGGCGGGCGAGCAGTACTTC. Amino acids: CASSQSGGAGEQYF.

The gene calls are TRBV9 and TRBJ1-3; D call uncertain. The length of the CDR3 is 16 residues. Trimming shortened V by 4 bases and J by 0 bases, and 14 bases separated the two germline ends. The germline V gene encodes CDR1 SGDLS and CDR2 YYNGEE. The CDR3 coding sequence is TGTGCCAGCAGCCTGGAGGGAGGGCACTCTGGAAACACCATATATTTT. This encodes CASSLEGGHSGNTIYF.

This clone was seen a few times. The rearrangement links TRBV6-6 to TRBJ1-1; 9 nucleotides match TRBD1. Germline CDR1 and CDR2: MNHNY and SVGAGI (reference sequence). The CDR3 length is 15 residues. The V gene end was trimmed by 7 bases and the J gene end by 1 base; junction bases not matched to a gene: 7. The CDR3 bases are TGTGCCAGCACCGAGGGACAGGGTGGGAACACTGAAGCTTTCTTT. It is translated as CASTEGQGGNTEAFF.

The chain employs TRBV19 and TRBJ1-2, with 11 bases aligning to TRBD1. The CDR3 runs 14 residues. CDR1 and CDR2 from the germline V gene are LNHDA and SQIVND (reference sequence). Losses at the gene ends were 4 bases for V and 3 bases for J; bases not matched to a gene: 1. The CDR3 DNA follows: TGTGCCAGTAGTAGGGGACAGGGGGACTATGGCTACACCTTC. Translation: CASSRGQGDYGYTF.

This sequence joins TRBV25-1 and TRBJ2-5; a weak D match, TRBD2 (6 bases). Germline lookup yields CDR1 MGHDK and CDR2 SYGVNS. The V and J ends lost 3 bases and 3 bases respectively, with 11 bases between them. CDR3 size: 14 residues. CDR3 sequence: CASSERGREETQYF. The CDR3 region has the DNA TGTGCCAGCAGTGAGCGGGGCAGGGAAGAGACCCAGTACTTC. The complete variable domain, with remaining parts taken from reference TRBV25-1 and TRBJ2-5, reads EADIYQTPRYLVIGTGKKITLECSQTMGHDKMYWYQQDPGMELHLIHYSYGVNSTEKGDLSSESTVSRIRTEHFPLTLESARPSHTSQYLCASSERGREETQYFGPGTRLLVL.

The chain links TRBV9 to TRBJ1-4; D remains ambiguous. From germline, CDR1 is SGDLS and CDR2 YYNGEE. V shed 4 bases and J shed 4 bases, with 11 bases lying between them. This CDR3 is built from 14 residues. The CDR3 bases are TGTGCCAGCAGCCCCCCCGGTTATAATGAAAAACTGTTTTTT. Protein: CASSPPGYNEKLFF.

The chain couples TRBV5-4 to TRBJ2-4; 7 bases fit TRBD2. V dropped 2 bases and J dropped 7; count of bases not matched to a gene: 12. From germline, CDR1 is SGHNT and CDR2 YYREEE (reference sequence). The CDR3 is 16 residues long. As DNA, the CDR3 is TGTGCCAGCAGCTTACCTCCGAAGGGAGGGATCAACATTCAGTACTTC. Amino acids: CASSLPPKGGINIQYF.

This chain connects TRBV5-6 to TRBJ1-4; tentative D call: TRBD1 (5 bases). Per germline, CDR1 SGHDT and CDR2 YYEEEE. Trimming cost V 3 bases and J 5 bases, with 14 bases left between them. The CDR3 has 15 residues. CDR3: CASSWGLGLNEKLFF. The CDR3 DNA follows: TGTGCCAGCAGCTGGGGACTGGGACTGAATGAAAAACTGTTTTTT.

This clone was observed a single time. The gene calls are TRBV6-6 and TRBJ1-1; 7 nucleotides match TRBD1. CDR3 length equals 14 residues. Germline CDR1 is MNHNY and CDR2 is SVGAGI (reference sequence). J was trimmed by 8 bases and V by 6 bases; bases with no gene match: 12. The CDR3 DNA is TGTGCCAGCAGACAGGACAGGCAGTCCCCCGAAGCTTTCTTT. Its protein product is CASRQDRQSPEAFF.

This rearrangement joins TRBV14 to TRBJ1-2; no firm D call. The CDR3 covers 15 residues. Germline CDR1 is SGHDN and CDR2 is FVKESK. V was trimmed by 1 base and J by 2 bases, leaving 11 bases between them. CDR3 protein: CASSQVRAANYGYTF. The CDR3 coding sequence is TGTGCCAGCAGCCAAGTCCGTGCGGCGAACTATGGCTACACCTTC.

This clone was counted between two and nine times. The chain employs TRBV11-2 and TRBJ2-7; possible D gene TRBD1, 5 bases. This CDR3 has 14 amino acids. Germline V lookup: CDR1 SGHAT, CDR2 FQNNGV. V lost 5 bases and J 0 bases, leaving 11 bases between the germline ends. The CDR3 sequence: CASSRPGASYEQYF. DNA of the CDR3: TGTGCCAGCAGCCGCCCTGGGGCCTCCTACGAGCAGTACTTC.

This clone was detected only once. The rearrangement joins TRBV4-1 to TRBJ2-1, with 11 bases fitting TRBD2. The CDR3 spans 17 residues. The germline CDR1 and CDR2 sequences are MGHRA and YSYEKL. V dropped 1 base and J dropped 4; count of bases not matched to a gene: 6. The CDR3 reads CASSQAHLAGGYNEQFF. DNA for the CDR3: TGCGCCAGCAGCCAAGCACATCTAGCGGGGGGTTACAATGAGCAGTTCTTC.

The rearrangement uses TRBV14 and TRBJ1-1; 7 nucleotides align to TRBD1. The ends lost 5 bases at V and 2 bases at J; junction bases unmatched: 8. Germline assignment: CDR1 SGHDN and CDR2 FVKESK. The length of the CDR3 is 15 residues. CDR3 sequence (DNA): TGTGCCAGCAGCGCCACCCGGACAGGCAACACTGAAGCTTTCTTT. It translates to CASSATRTGNTEAFF.

Comment on this clone: A read error may produce the germline difference seen at one junction end. The V and J genes are TRBV7-7 and TRBJ2-2; 8 bases are shared with TRBD2. The germline gives CDR1 SSHAT, CDR2 FNYEAQ (reference sequence). This CDR3 is built from 15 residues. CDR3 loop: CASRASGGNTGELFF. Here the CDR3 DNA reads TGTGCTAGCAGAGCCAGCGGGGGGAACACCGGGGAGCTGTTTTTT.

This chain joins TRBV4-1 and TRBJ2-1, with 8 nucleotides matching TRBD2. The J segment lost 10 bases and the V segment lost 1 base, leaving 12 bases of the junction unmatched. Germline V lookup: CDR1 MGHRA, CDR2 YSYEKL. The CDR3 runs 16 residues. CDR3: CASSQVPDVSGAEQFF. In DNA, the CDR3 is TGCGCCAGCAGCCAAGTGCCGGATGTTAGCGGGGCCGAGCAGTTCTTC.

In DNA, the CDR3 is TGTGCCAGCAGTGAGGGCTTAACAACTCAAGAGACCCAGTACTTC. As protein: CASSEGLTTQETQYF. The chain combines TRBV2 with TRBJ2-5; D call uncertain. V lost 3 bases and J lost 2, with 13 bases in between. The CDR3 is 15 amino acids. Germline V gives CDR1 SNHLY, CDR2 FYNNEI.

The chain combines TRBV4-1 with TRBJ2-1, with TRBD2 identical over 13 bases. Germline CDR1 MGHRA, CDR2 YSYEKL. This CDR3 is 16 amino acids long. The ends lost 3 bases at V and 3 bases at J; junction bases unmatched: 2. The chain's CDR3 is CASSHTSGGVYNEQFF. As DNA, the CDR3 is TGCGCCAGCAGCCATACTAGCGGGGGGGTCTACAATGAGCAGTTCTTC.

This clone occurred a few times. The chain employs TRBV28 and TRBJ2-1; TRBD2 matches at 10 bases. The CDR3 is made up of 16 amino acids. Germline lookup yields CDR1 MDHEN and CDR2 SYDVKM. V shed 5 bases, J shed 5 bases, and the junction held 9 bases outside the gene matches. CDR3 nucleotide sequence: TGTGCCAGCAGTCTAACCACTAGCGGGACTCACAATGAGCAGTTCTTC. Translated: CASSLTTSGTHNEQFF.

The rearrangement joins TRBV6-5 to TRBJ1-1, with TRBD1 identical over 7 bases. The J segment lost 6 bases and the V segment lost 5 bases, leaving 9 bases of the junction unmatched. Germline assignment: CDR1 MNHEY and CDR2 SVGAGI. CDR3 length: 14 residues. The CDR3 loop is CASSTRQGNPEAFF. The CDR3 DNA sequence: TGTGCCAGCAGTACGCGACAGGGTAACCCTGAAGCTTTCTTT.

This clone has more than one count but fewer than ten. The J gene is TRBJ1-6, the V gene TRBV5-1; 10 bases are a match to TRBD1. The germline CDR1 and CDR2 sequences are SGHRS and YFSETQ. The CDR3 loop spans 15 amino acids. Trimming took 0 bases from V and 14 from J; bases not matched to a gene: 8. CDR3 protein: CASSLEGTGASTLHF. The CDR3 region has the DNA TGCGCCAGCAGCTTGGAAGGGACAGGGGCATCAACCCTCCACTTT.

This chain links TRBV7-6 with TRBJ1-6; a possible D gene is TRBD1 (5 bases). V shed 4 bases and J shed 6 bases, with 16 bases lying between them. CDR3 length equals 16 residues. Germline CDR1 reads SGHVS; CDR2 reads FNYEAQ. The CDR3 region has the DNA TGTGCCAGCAGCTCAGGGCGACCGGTAACTAATTCACCCCTCCACTTT. Residues: CASSSGRPVTNSPLHF.

This chain joins TRBV5-1 and TRBJ2-1; 10 bases map to TRBD2. The CDR3 consists of 16 residues. Germline V gene lookup returns CDR1 SGHRS and CDR2 YFSETQ. Germline trimming cut 5 bases from V and 5 bases from J; bases unmatched to any gene: 10. The CDR3 DNA is TGCGCCAGCAGGCAACAGGGACTAGCGCATGACAATGAGCAGTTCTTC. This gives the protein CASRQQGLAHDNEQFF.

V and J are TRBV19 and TRBJ2-6, with 7 bases fitting TRBD1. This CDR3 is built from 15 residues. V was clipped by 7 bases and J by 0 bases; unmatched bases: 3. Germline V CDR1 and CDR2: LNHDA, SQIVND (reference sequence). The CDR3 nucleotides are TGTGCCAGTAACGACAGGGCCTCTGGGGCCAACGTCCTGACTTTC. The encoded protein is CASNDRASGANVLTF.

This clone was seen only once. The chain uses TRBV4-2 and TRBJ2-7; 8 bases agree with TRBD1. CDR1 LGHNA and CDR2 YNFKEQ come from the germline V gene. V lost 4 bases to trimming and J lost 2 bases; unmatched junction nucleotides: 7. The length of the CDR3 is 15 residues. For the CDR3, the DNA is TGTGCCAGCAGCCCACGAGAGACAGGGGCCTACGAGCAGTACTTC. Encoded protein: CASSPRETGAYEQYF.